This T cell receptor (beta chain) comes out of a study of T cell responses to AZD1222 COVID-19 vaccine. Study observations and caveats: Nearly half of spike-specific TCRs reportedly target variant regions that are unmutated in the B.1.351 and B.1.1.7 variants.

Clones were sequenced by immunoSEQ multiplex PCR, and TCRdb holds only the in-frame ones, with some missing. The table has tens of thousands of clones, under 95% seen once. As regards this clone: Its antigen is as yet unknown.

The TCR sequence derives from an adult in good health. The material sequenced was peripheral blood, taken on day 0 of MenACWY control vaccination.

In DNA form, the CDR3 reads TGTGCCAGTAGTATAGGGACCACAGATACGCAGTATTTT. Its protein is CASSIGTTDTQYF. V usage is TRBV19 and J usage is TRBJ2-3, with D unclear. V was pared by 1 base and J by 2 bases, with 4 bases between. Looked up from germline, CDR1 is LNHDA and CDR2 is SQIVND (reference sequence). CDR3 size: 13 residues.